This T cell receptor beta chain was captured by sequencing in a study of human T cells and chemical hapten exposure. Regarding the study as a whole: Alopecia was present in the donors, so their immune response may differ from healthy people's.

This clonotype was detected many times. Its antigen is unidentified. Stated time point: patch test 1, 2 weeks after DPC sensitization. Treatment reported: therapeutic diphenylcyclopropenone sensitization with weekly scalp DPC. Patches went on only after blood had been drawn each time. Unfractionated whole blood yielded the extracted total RNA. Using its own MiXCR run on the RACE reads, TCRdb lists one record per CDR3 protein. The table has under 450,000 distinct CDR3 sequences, about 4.4% seen once; the top ten hold about 2.1%. The CDR3 spans 12 residues. With V trimmed by 4 bases and J by 6 bases, 2 bases remained unmatched. The germline V gene encodes CDR1 SGHTA and CDR2 FQGTGA.

The sequenced sample was whole blood, obtained in connection with sensitization to the hapten diphenylcyclopropenone (DPC). This TCR came from a woman in her 50s with alopecia areata. Some clones in this sample may be carry-over from other donors' samples. This chain uses TRBV7-3 with TRBJ1-1, with TRBD1 matching 7 bases. The CDR3 reads CASSSRGSEAFF. DNA of the CDR3: TGTGCCAGCAGCTCCAGGGGGTCTGAAGCTTTCTTT.